This T cell receptor beta chain was identified during a study of neurological immune-mediated disorders. Whole-study results and caveats: None of the CDR3 amino acid sequences of expanded clones were shared across subjects, and this suggested private repertoires in all groups.

Ten or more counts support this clonotype. Antigen specificity is unknown. 5'RACE generated cDNA with 10-nucleotide random UMIs. TCRdb re-called the 5' RACE reads through MiXCR, storing one row per CDR3 protein. The sample yields about 84,000 distinct CDR3 sequences, about a tenth seen once. Trimming cost V 4 bases and J 2 bases, with 16 bases left between them. The CDR3 is 16 residues long. Per germline, CDR1 SEHNR and CDR2 FQNEAQ (reference sequence). In Maryland, USA, blood bank volunteers were the healthy controls. Source material: PBMCs. The sequence derives from a man aged 35 to 55 in good health. The chain uses TRBV7-9 and TRBJ2-3; D is possibly TRBD1 or TRBD2 (6 bases each). The CDR3 is CASSWLEGGFTDTQYF. The CDR3 DNA sequence: TGTGCCAGCAGCTGGTTAGAGGGGGGCTTCACAGATACGCAGTATTTT.